This T cell receptor (beta chain) was documented in a study of cytomegalovirus exposure and HLA in healthy donors. This CDR3 region has 12 residues. Trimming removed 0 bases at V and 5 bases at J, with 3 bases between. Per the germline V gene, CDR1 is SGHNT and CDR2 is YYREEE (reference sequence). PCR employed 60 Vbeta and 13 Jbeta primers. Profiled with immunoSEQ multiplex PCR; TCRdb holds only in-frame clones, not every one. The sample carries about 89,000 clones, under 75% recorded once. The specimen was PBMCs. This chain joins TRBV5-4 and TRBJ1-3, with D unclear. The source of this sequence is a human donor in good health. The CDR3: CASSLDRNTIYF. CDR3 DNA: TGTGCCAGCAGCTTGGACAGAAACACCATATATTTT. Complete variable domain (other parts from reference TRBV5-4 and TRBJ1-3): ETGVTQSPTHLIKTRGQQVTLRCSSQSGHNTVSWYQQALGQGPQFIFQYYREEENGRGNFPPRFSGLQFPNYSSELNVNALELDDSALYLCASSLDRNTIYFGEGSWLTVV.